The 18 T cell receptor beta chains below all came from one sample that was sequenced in a study of tumor-infiltrating lymphocytes in primary liver carcinoma. With a constant-region primer, TCR beta cDNA was made from approximately 520 ng of total RNA. Libraries covering TCR beta were generated through three nested multiplex PCR rounds (using a slightly modified ARM-PCR). In the first two PCR rounds, TRBV1-TRBV30 forward primers were paired with a C-beta reverse primer, and each round lasted roughly 9 cycles. TCRdb re-derived calls from the multiplex PCR reads in MiXCR, one entry per CDR3 protein. Here the sample spans approximately 92,000 distinct CDR3 sequences, less than 75% being singletons. Investigators took RNA and DNA out together from roughly 21-30 mg of unsorted bulk tissue. Sequenced sample: tumor-adjacent normal liver tissue. Every receptor here comes from a man aged 35-49 years with primary liver carcinoma and hepatitis B virus infection.

Points on this clonotype: A much larger clone differs by one base, so this may be a read error. The chain carries TRBV30 and TRBJ2-7; tentative D call: TRBD2 (6 bases). CDR1 is GTSNPN and CDR2 is SVGIG in the germline V gene (reference sequence). Trimming took off 4 bases at V and 2 bases at J, with 18 bases between the two ends. This CDR3 region has 15 residues. The CDR3 region is CAWNVRVGGPYEQYF. The CDR3 nucleotides read TGTGCCTGGAATGTACGGGTGGGAGGCCCCTACGAGCAGTACTTC.

This clonotype was seen ten or more times. This rearrangement joins TRBV10-3 to TRBJ2-1; 7 bases map to TRBD2. The CDR3 loop spans 13 amino acids. The germline V gene encodes CDR1 ENHRY and CDR2 SYGVKD. After removal of 6 bases from V and 7 bases from J, the junction contained 6 bases not matched to a gene. This CDR3 reads CAISGLGGNEQFF. CDR3 DNA sequence: TGTGCCATCAGCGGACTAGGCGGGAATGAGCAGTTCTTC.

On this clonotype: A much bigger clone sits one base away, suggesting this may be a read error. The chain combines TRBV5-5 with TRBJ2-2, with D perhaps TRBD1 (6 bases). This CDR3 contains 15 residues. The germline V and J ends were trimmed by 6 bases and 2 bases, with 14 bases remaining between them. Germline V gives CDR1 SGHKS, CDR2 YYEKEE (reference sequence). The CDR3 bases are TGTGCCAGCATCTTAGGACAGTCCAACACCGGGGAGCTGTTTTTT. This sequence encodes CASILGQSNTGELFF.

On this clonotype: One end of the junction does not line up with germline, which may come from a read error. This rearrangement joins TRBV11-2 to TRBJ2-1; D remains ambiguous. The CDR3 loop spans 13 amino acids. Per the germline V gene, CDR1 is SGHAT and CDR2 is FQNNGV. CDR3 sequence: CTSNLNDAYEQFF. In DNA, the CDR3 is TGTACCAGCAACTTAAATGATGCCTACGAGCAGTTCTTC.

In regard to this clonotype: A much more abundant neighbour one base away suggests this may be a read error. The chain uses TRBV30 and TRBJ1-1, with unresolved D. This CDR3 has 13 residues. Germline V gene data show CDR1 as GTSNPN and CDR2 as SVGIG (reference sequence). Deletions cut 4 bases from V and 1 base from J, with 10 bases between. The CDR3: CAWTGEANTEAFF. The DNA for the CDR3 is TGTGCCTGGACAGGAGAAGCGAACACTGAAGCTTTCTTT.

This clonotype was recorded once. One base away lies a much larger clone, so this may be a sequencing read error. The chain has TRBV10-3 and TRBJ1-2, with D hard to call. The CDR3 totals 14 residues. Between the trimmed V and J ends, which lost 5 bases and 2 bases, there was a span of 12 bases. Germline V lookup: CDR1 ENHRY, CDR2 SYGVKD. CDR3 protein: CAISKRAPNYGYTF. The CDR3 region has the DNA TGTGCCATCAGTAAACGGGCACCCAACTATGGCTACACCTTC.

This clonotype appeared a few times. The gene calls are TRBV12-3 or TRBV12-4 and TRBJ2-3; TRBD2 matches at 12 bases. The CDR3 has 15 amino acids. V trimming: 5 bases; J trimming: 8 bases; junction bases outside the gene matches: 8. The CDR3 loop is CASSIGLAGIVTQYF. DNA of the CDR3: TGTGCCAGCAGTATCGGACTAGCGGGAATTGTTACGCAGTATTTT.

This clonotype was counted a single time. Relative to the germline gene, one junction end is altered; a read error may explain this. The chain combines TRBV4-2 with TRBJ2-7, with D perhaps matching TRBD1 or TRBD2 (5 bases each). CDR3 length equals 17 residues. The germline gives CDR1 LGHNA, CDR2 YNFKEQ. DNA for the CDR3: TGTGCCAGCATCCAAGATACCGGGGCCGGAGTGGGCTACGAGCAGTACTTC. Translating gives CASIQDTGAGVGYEQYF.

Worth noting for this clonotype: A read error may account for a junction end that differs from germline. This rearrangement joins TRBV11-3 to TRBJ2-3; tentatively, D is TRBD2 (6 bases). This CDR3 contains 13 residues. From germline, CDR1 is SGHNT and CDR2 YENEEA. CDR3 coding DNA: TGTGCCAACAGCTTAGATCCGGGAGATACACAGTATTTT. Translation gives CANSLDPGDTQYF.

With respect to this clonotype: An end of the junction does not agree with germline; a read error may underlie this. The chain couples TRBV5-6 to TRBJ2-1; D may be TRBD1 or TRBD2 (5 bases each). The CDR3 is 14 residues long. CDR1 SGHDT and CDR2 YYEEEE come from the germline V gene. This CDR3 reads CASRFGAVGNERSF. Written as DNA, the CDR3 is TGTGCCAGCAGATTCGGGGCGGTGGGCAATGAGCGGTCCTTC.

V gene TRBV28 combines with J gene TRBJ2-1; 8 bases align to TRBD2. Germline V gives CDR1 MDHEN, CDR2 SYDVKM. The CDR3 runs to 13 residues. The DNA of the CDR3 is TGTACTGTTGTAGCGGGGACCTACAATGAGCAGTTCTTC. Translated, it gives CTVVAGTYNEQFF. The full variable domain, its missing parts supplied by reference TRBV28 and TRBJ2-1, is DVKVTQSSRYLVKRTGEKVFLECVQDMDHENMFWYRQDPGLGLRLIYFSYDVKMKEKGDIPEGYSVSREKKERFSLILESASTNQTSMYLCTVVAGTYNEQFFGPGTRLTVL.

The rearrangement links TRBV11-2 to TRBJ2-1; D is uncertain. Germline values: CDR1 SGHAT, CDR2 FQNNGV. The CDR3 spans 15 residues. Between the trimmed V and J ends, which lost 3 bases and 3 bases, there was a span of 12 bases. The CDR3 sequence is CASSFHKGNYNEQFF. In DNA, the CDR3 is TGTGCCAGCAGCTTCCACAAGGGCAACTACAATGAGCAGTTCTTC.

The table lists this clonotype with many counts. This chain links TRBV7-9 with TRBJ2-2; 8 nucleotides agree with TRBD1. The CDR3 is made up of 15 amino acids. CDR1 and CDR2 from the germline V gene are SEHNR and FQNEAQ (reference sequence). With V trimmed by 1 base and J by 6 bases, 4 bases remained unmatched. CDR3 sequence reads: CASSLGQGRAGELFF. CDR3 nucleotides: TGTGCCAGCAGCTTAGGACAGGGGAGAGCCGGGGAGCTGTTTTTT. Complete variable domain (other parts from reference TRBV7-9 and TRBJ2-2): DTGVSQNPRHKITKRGQNVTFRCDPISEHNRLYWYRQTLGQGPEFLTYFQNEAQLEKSRLLSDRFSAERPKGSFSTLEIQRTEQGDSAMYLCASSLGQGRAGELFFGEGSRLTVL.

Ten or more counts support this clonotype. CDR3 loop: CASSFNLRDTRQGNEQFF. The CDR3 coding sequence is TGCGCCAGCAGCTTCAACCTCCGGGACACCCGTCAGGGGAATGAGCAGTTCTTC. The chain couples TRBV5-1 to TRBJ2-1; maybe TRBD1 (6 bases). The CDR3 is made up of 18 amino acids. Germline V gives CDR1 SGHRS, CDR2 YFSETQ. Deletions cut 2 bases from V and 7 bases from J, with 25 bases between.

In the case of this clonotype: Sequence at one end of the junction differs from germline and may be a read error. The CDR3 here is CANSLCDNTDTQYF. The CDR3 DNA is TGTGCCAACAGCTTATGTGACAACACAGATACGCAGTATTTT. The chain uses TRBV11-2 and TRBJ2-3; no clear D. The CDR3 has 14 amino acids. Germline V gene data show CDR1 as SGHAT and CDR2 as FQNNGV.

This clonotype occurred once. A junction end diverges from the germline sequence, so it may reflect a read error. V and J are TRBV9 and TRBJ2-2; 10 positions agree with TRBD1. Germline CDR1 and CDR2: SGDLS and YYNGEE. The CDR3 sequence is 16 residues long. Written as DNA, the CDR3 is TGTGCCAGCGGCGTAGGGACAGGGGCGGACACCCGGGAGCTGTTTTTT. Its translation is CASGVGTGADTRELFF.

To note about this clonotype: Relative to the germline gene, one junction end is altered; a read error may explain this. The CDR3 protein is CASRSWDSTRQETRYF. CDR3 DNA: TGTGCCAGCAGATCCTGGGACTCGACCCGCCAAGAGACCCGGTACTTC. The chain links TRBV11-2 to TRBJ2-5; tentatively, D is TRBD2 (6 bases). Germline CDR1 reads SGHAT; CDR2 reads FQNNGV. The CDR3 contains 16 residues.

For this clonotype: The junction shows a germline mismatch at one end, possibly a read error. The chain has TRBV5-5 and TRBJ2-2; perhaps TRBD2 as D (5 bases). Germline V CDR1 and CDR2: SGHKS, YYEKEE (reference sequence). The CDR3 has 13 residues. The CDR3 coding sequence is TGTGCCAGCAGTATTGGACTTACCTGGGAGTTGTTTTTT. It yields the protein CASSIGLTWELFF.